One and the same sample provided the 2 T cell receptor beta chains below, sequenced in a study of graft-versus-host responses after intestinal transplantation (dated by TCRdb to about 2021). The library was generated by the immunoSEQ multiplex PCR assay. TCRdb limited this immuneACCESS table to in-frame rearrangements with V and J called. A share of clones is missing; checked studies link under half to unresolved V genes, and the rest is unexplained. The sample has about 24,000 clones on record, 70% to 90% of them singletons. Under 1% of the sample is in the top ten clones. The source was PBMCs, collected roughly 68 weeks after intestinal transplant. The source is a human patient who received an intestinal transplant, so some T cells may come from the graft donor.

The rearrangement uses TRBV7-6 and TRBJ2-3; TRBD2 might be the D (5 bases). This CDR3 contains 13 residues. Germline lookup yields CDR1 SGHVS and CDR2 FNYEAQ. The V end lost 5 bases, the J end lost 3 bases, and 9 bases lay between the germline ends. The CDR3 DNA is TGTGCCAGCAGCCCTGGAGGTACAGATACGCAGTATTTT. This gives the protein CASSPGGTDTQYF.

The chain couples TRBV5-5 to TRBJ2-7; 8 bases fit TRBD2. Trimming at V came to 0 bases and at J to 3 bases, leaving 8 bases not matched to a gene. Germline loops: CDR1 SGHKS, CDR2 YYEKEE (reference sequence). This CDR3 is 16 amino acids long. The CDR3: CASSLGPGLGGYEQYF. The CDR3 nucleotides are TGTGCCAGCAGCTTGGGCCCGGGACTAGGGGGCTACGAGCAGTACTTC.